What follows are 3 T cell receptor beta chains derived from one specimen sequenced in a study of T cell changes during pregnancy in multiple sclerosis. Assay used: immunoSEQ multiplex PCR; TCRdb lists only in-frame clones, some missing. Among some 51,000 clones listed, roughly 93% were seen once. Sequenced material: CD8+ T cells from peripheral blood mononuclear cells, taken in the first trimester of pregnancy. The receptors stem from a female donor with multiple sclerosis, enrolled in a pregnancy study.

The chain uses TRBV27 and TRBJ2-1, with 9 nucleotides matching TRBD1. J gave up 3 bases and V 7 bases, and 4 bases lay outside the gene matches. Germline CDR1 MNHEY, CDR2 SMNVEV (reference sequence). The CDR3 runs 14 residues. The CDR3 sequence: CASKDRGFYNEQFF. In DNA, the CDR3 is TGTGCCAGCAAGGACAGGGGCTTCTACAATGAGCAGTTCTTC.

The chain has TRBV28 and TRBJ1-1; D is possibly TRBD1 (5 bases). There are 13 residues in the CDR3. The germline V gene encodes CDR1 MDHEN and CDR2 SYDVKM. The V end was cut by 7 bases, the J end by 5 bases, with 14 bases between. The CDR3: CASNFRGGTEAFF. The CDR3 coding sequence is TGTGCCAGCAACTTCCGGGGGGGGACTGAAGCTTTCTTT.

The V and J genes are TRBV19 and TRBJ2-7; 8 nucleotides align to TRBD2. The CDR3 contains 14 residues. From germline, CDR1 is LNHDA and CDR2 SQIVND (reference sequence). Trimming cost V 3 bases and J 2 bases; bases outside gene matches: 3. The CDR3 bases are TGTGCCAGTAGTATTCGGGGGGGCACCTACGAGCAGTACTTC. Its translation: CASSIRGGTYEQYF.